This TCR beta chain was sequenced during a study of vaccination and CD4 T cells after COVID-19. Treatment meaning: approximately 10-day PBMC culture with coronavirus spike peptide pools or control peptides (ViraFEST assay). Days 3 and 7 saw half the medium replaced with fresh IL-2 medium. The CDR3 is made up of 15 amino acids. Germline loops: CDR1 LNHNV, CDR2 YYDKDF (reference sequence). Trimming shortened V by 0 bases and J by 2 bases, and 10 bases separated the two germline ends. A note on this clonotype: Antigen specificity is unknown.

At the Johns Hopkins FTIC core, DNA taken from cultured CD4+ T cells was sequenced by way of the Oncomine TCR Beta short-read assay. One entry per CDR3 protein results from TCRdb running MiXCR on the PCR reads. This table has roughly 18,000 distinct CDR3 sequences, roughly 49% appearing once. This receptor was taken from a human donor who had recovered from COVID-19. This material consisted of CD4+ T cells from blood, cultured in vitro, taken before SARS-CoV-2 vaccination. V usage is TRBV15 and J usage is TRBJ2-5, with D unclear. The CDR3 region is CATSRDPFQQETQYF. CDR3 in DNA: TGTGCCACCAGCAGAGATCCTTTCCAGCAAGAGACCCAGTACTTC.